This entry is about one T cell receptor (beta chain). These data come from a study of blood T cell repertoires in COVID-19. Background on the study: Acute-phase and convalescent COVID-19 samples originated in the United States, Italy and Spain. Sources were T cells, B-cell-depleted T cells, or PBMCs; the material itself was cDNA or gDNA.

How the authors handled the data: The assay estimated nucleated cells by amplifying reference gene primers. Clones were sequenced by immunoSEQ multiplex PCR, and TCRdb holds only the in-frame ones, with some missing. V, J and clone size were drawn from that table, and D and trimming were deduced from the DNA. The sample records a few hundred thousand clones, roughly four fifths being singletons. Recruits, aged roughly 18 to 90 years, lived in 24 US areas. Trimming took 10 bases from V and 6 from J; bases not matched to a gene: 8. This CDR3 is built from 13 residues. Germline-derived CDR1 and CDR2 are LNHDA and SQIVND (reference sequence).

This receptor was taken from a man aged 50-60 years who had recovered from COVID-19. This chain links TRBV19 with TRBJ1-5; 8 bases align to TRBD1. Sequenced: PBMCs or T cells enriched from blood (not recorded which). The CDR3 here is CATGGQGGQPQHF. In DNA, the CDR3 is TGTGCCACCGGTGGACAGGGTGGTCAGCCCCAGCATTTT.